This T cell receptor (beta chain) was documented in a study of early T cells in non-severe SARS-CoV-2 infection. A single record per CDR3 protein comes from TCRdb applying MiXCR to the 5' RACE reads. Of roughly 34,000 distinct CDR3 sequences listed, approximately 4.4% are singletons. The J segment lost 7 bases and the V segment lost 1 base, leaving 6 bases of the junction unmatched. The germline V gene encodes CDR1 MNHEY and CDR2 SVGEGT. The CDR3 length is 15 residues. This clonotype was detected many times. This chain links TRBV6-2 or TRBV6-3 with TRBJ1-5; 8 bases line up with TRBD1. Material: whole blood. The TCR originated in an adult who was a healthcare worker with PCR-confirmed SARS-CoV-2 infection or an uninfected control (not recorded which). This CDR3 is CASSYYGQGIQPQHF. CDR3 sequence (DNA): TGTGCCAGCAGTTACTACGGACAGGGAATCCAGCCCCAGCATTTT.